What follows are 30 T cell receptor beta chains derived from one specimen sequenced in a study of cytomegalovirus exposure and HLA in healthy donors. PCR involved 60 Vbeta and 13 Jbeta primers. Here immunoSEQ multiplex PCR was the method, and the copy in TCRdb shows in-frame clones only, minus some. Of under 200,000 clones in the sample, 68% were seen once. The sequenced material came from PBMCs. The receptors stem from a man aged 50 to 60 in good health and CMV-seronegative.

The chain joins TRBV2 to TRBJ1-6; the match to TRBD1 covers 9 bases. The V gene end was trimmed by 5 bases and the J gene end by 5 bases; junction bases not matched to a gene: 4. CDR1 SNHLY and CDR2 FYNNEI come from the germline V gene. The CDR3 contains 15 residues. CDR3 region: CASSRDRADNSPLHF. The CDR3 DNA follows: TGTGCCAGCAGTAGGGACAGGGCTGATAATTCACCCCTCCACTTT.

As to this clone: This CDR3 is also generated by other DNA sequences in the sample. The rearrangement joins TRBV6-4 to TRBJ2-1; possible D gene TRBD2, 5 bases. CDR1 is MRHNA, CDR2 SNTAGT, per germline. There are 14 residues in the CDR3. Trimming removed 5 bases from V and 1 base from J, with 9 bases in between. The CDR3 sequence: CASSSDSSYNEQFF. The CDR3 nucleotides read TGTGCCAGCAGTTCGGACTCGTCCTACAATGAGCAGTTCTTC.

This clone has only a few counts. V usage is TRBV19 and J usage is TRBJ2-7; 11 positions match TRBD2. Germline lookup yields CDR1 LNHDA and CDR2 SQIVND (reference sequence). This CDR3 contains 15 residues. J lost 8 bases, V lost 1 base, and 7 bases had no gene match. The CDR3 protein is CASSIATSGERKQYF. For the CDR3, the DNA is TGTGCCAGTAGTATAGCGACTAGCGGGGAAAGGAAGCAGTACTTC.

V and J are TRBV5-1 and TRBJ2-5; the match to TRBD2 covers 9 bases. The ends lost 6 bases at V and 1 base at J; junction bases unmatched: 4. Looked up from germline, CDR1 is SGHRS and CDR2 is YFSETQ. This CDR3 is 14 amino acids long. The CDR3 DNA reads TGCGCCAGCAAGGGCGGGGGGGCCCAAGAGACCCAGTACTTC. Protein sequence: CASKGGGAQETQYF.

A single count supports this clone. The chain recombines TRBV5-1 with TRBJ1-1; D remains unclear. The V gene lost 2 bases and the J gene lost 2 bases, with 7 bases spanning the gap. The V gene's germline CDR1 is SGHRS and CDR2 YFSETQ. CDR3 length equals 13 residues. The CDR3 is CASSLQINTEAFF. The CDR3 DNA is TGCGCCAGCAGCTTACAGATTAACACTGAAGCTTTCTTT.

The chain is built from TRBV19 and TRBJ1-1; D is uncertain. Trimming left V 9 bases short and J 11 bases short, with 22 bases between. Germline V gene lookup returns CDR1 LNHDA and CDR2 SQIVND (reference sequence). This CDR3 is built from 13 residues. DNA of the CDR3: TGTGCCAGCGCCCCCGTAGGGCGGGTAGCGGCTTTCTTT. Translating it yields CASAPVGRVAAFF.

The V gene is TRBV19, the J gene TRBJ2-2; tentatively, D is TRBD2 (5 bases). CDR1 LNHDA and CDR2 SQIVND come from the germline V gene (reference sequence). There are 15 residues in the CDR3. Trimming shortened V by 5 bases and J by 3 bases, and 13 bases separated the two germline ends. The CDR3 sequence is CASSPRVAHTGELFF. CDR3 nucleotides: TGTGCCAGTAGTCCACGGGTAGCGCACACCGGGGAGCTGTTTTTT.

V is TRBV6-4 and J is TRBJ1-1; the match to TRBD1 covers 9 bases. Germline loops: CDR1 MRHNA, CDR2 SNTAGT. Trimming at V came to 0 bases and at J to 3 bases, leaving 2 bases not matched to a gene. This CDR3 is built from 15 residues. The CDR3 DNA is TGTGCCAGCAGTGACTCGAGGACAGGGGACACTGAAGCTTTCTTT. This sequence encodes CASSDSRTGDTEAFF.

The chain joins TRBV6-6 to TRBJ2-1; 7 bases are shared with TRBD1. There are 16 residues in the CDR3. J lost 4 bases, V lost 6 bases, and 12 bases had no gene match. Germline V CDR1 and CDR2: MNHNY, SVGAGI (reference sequence). The CDR3 sequence: CASSSQGRGRYNEQFF. As DNA, the CDR3 is TGTGCCAGCAGCAGCCAGGGAAGGGGGCGGTACAATGAGCAGTTCTTC.

The chain recombines TRBV5-1 with TRBJ2-5; D might be TRBD2 (6 bases). Per the germline V gene, CDR1 is SGHRS and CDR2 is YFSETQ. CDR3 size: 14 residues. V shed 5 bases and J shed 5 bases, with 16 bases lying between them. The CDR3, as DNA: TGCGCCAGCAGAACCCTTGGAGGGAGGGAGACCCAGTACTTC. This sequence encodes CASRTLGGRETQYF.

The chain links TRBV7-9 to TRBJ1-6; D ambiguous. The V end lost 6 bases, the J end lost 9 bases, and 9 bases lay between the germline ends. CDR1 and CDR2 from the germline V gene are SEHNR and FQNEAQ (reference sequence). This CDR3 has 12 amino acids. The CDR3 nucleotides are TGTGCCAGCAGTCCGGGAGGTTCACCCCTCCACTTT. Its translation is CASSPGGSPLHF.

The V and J genes are TRBV7-2 and TRBJ2-3; a possible D gene is TRBD2 (7 bases). The CDR3 runs to 14 residues. Germline values: CDR1 SGHTA, CDR2 FQGNSA. Trimming left V 0 bases short and J 5 bases short, with 9 bases between. This chain's CDR3 is CASSLAGGRDTQYF. CDR3 sequence (DNA): TGTGCCAGCAGCTTAGCGGGGGGGCGAGATACGCAGTATTTT.

This chain connects TRBV9 to TRBJ2-1; TRBD2 agrees at 8 bases. The CDR3 covers 15 residues. V lost 0 bases and J lost 1; bases outside the gene matches: 0. CDR1 is SGDLS and CDR2 is YYNGEE in the germline V gene. The CDR3: CASSVAGGSYNEQFF. DNA of the CDR3: TGTGCCAGCAGCGTAGCGGGGGGGTCCTACAATGAGCAGTTCTTC.

This chain links TRBV5-4 with TRBJ1-4; no clear D gene. Germline V gives CDR1 SGHNT, CDR2 YYREEE (reference sequence). CDR3 length: 14 amino acids. V shed 3 bases and J shed 5 bases, with 11 bases lying between them. For the CDR3, the DNA is TGTGCCAGCAGCTCCGGAGGGTTCAATGAAAAACTGTTTTTT. Translating gives CASSSGGFNEKLFF. Full variable domain (missing parts from reference TRBV5-4 and TRBJ1-4): ETGVTQSPTHLIKTRGQQVTLRCSSQSGHNTVSWYQQALGQGPQFIFQYYREEENGRGNFPPRFSGLQFPNYSSELNVNALELDDSALYLCASSSGGFNEKLFFGSGTQLSVL.

The J gene is TRBJ2-3, the V gene TRBV27; D is unresolved. This CDR3 comprises 12 residues. In germline, CDR1 is MNHEY, CDR2 SMNVEV (reference sequence). The ends were cut back, 0 bases at V and 10 bases at J, with 8 bases in the middle. The CDR3 nucleotides are TGTGCCAGCAGTTTATCGAAAAGCCCGCAGTATTTT. Its translation is CASSLSKSPQYF.

This chain joins TRBV10-3 and TRBJ1-2; D may be TRBD1 (6 bases). The CDR3 is 14 amino acids. CDR1 and CDR2 (germline): ENHRY, SYGVKD. V was shortened by 2 bases and J by 4 bases, with 11 bases between the two germline ends. The CDR3 spells CAISEPDRPYGYTF. In DNA, the CDR3 is TGTGCCATCAGTGAGCCTGACAGGCCCTATGGCTACACCTTC.

This chain uses TRBV9 with TRBJ2-7; D is unresolved. The germline V and J ends were trimmed by 0 bases and 5 bases, with 12 bases remaining between them. CDR3 length equals 14 residues. Germline values: CDR1 SGDLS, CDR2 YYNGEE. The chain's CDR3 is CASSVVPGSHEQYF. The CDR3 DNA reads TGTGCCAGCAGCGTAGTTCCGGGTAGCCACGAGCAGTACTTC.

V usage is TRBV5-1 and J usage is TRBJ1-4; D possibly corresponds to TRBD1 (5 bases). Germline V gene sequence: CDR1 SGHRS, CDR2 YFSETQ. This CDR3 is built from 13 residues. V lost 4 bases and J lost 6, with 10 bases in between. In nucleotides, the CDR3 is TGCGCCAGCAGCGGGGGGACGGATGAAAAACTGTTTTTT. Translated, it gives CASSGGTDEKLFF.

This clone was seen just once. The rearrangement joins TRBV27 to TRBJ2-3; 8 bases agree with TRBD1. The CDR3 sequence is 15 residues long. Germline V gene lookup returns CDR1 MNHEY and CDR2 SMNVEV (reference sequence). Trimming took 6 bases from V and 1 from J; bases not matched to a gene: 6. The CDR3 is CASRQGAYGTDTQYF. The CDR3 nucleotides are TGTGCCAGCAGGCAGGGGGCGTACGGCACAGATACGCAGTATTTT.

V is TRBV5-1 and J is TRBJ2-7, with 9 bases that match TRBD1. J was trimmed by 0 bases and V by 5 bases; bases with no gene match: 15. Germline CDR1 SGHRS, CDR2 YFSETQ. This CDR3 has 18 amino acids. For the CDR3, the DNA is TGCGCCAGCAGAAAACAGGGGGCAGTGGAAACCGTCTCCTACGAGCAGTACTTC. Protein: CASRKQGAVETVSYEQYF.

This clone was picked up a small number of times. The chain links TRBV28 to TRBJ2-7, with a possible D match to TRBD2 (6 bases). Germline V gene lookup returns CDR1 MDHEN and CDR2 SYDVKM. Trimming removed 2 bases at V and 3 bases at J, with 20 bases between. The CDR3 sequence is 17 residues long. CDR3 sequence (DNA): TGTGCCAGCAGTTTAAGATTAGGAGGAGGGCCTAGCTACGAGCAGTACTTC. Translation: CASSLRLGGGPSYEQYF.

The chain links TRBV7-3 to TRBJ1-3; possibly TRBD1 for D (5 bases). Deletions cut 1 base from V and 6 bases from J, with 10 bases between. CDR1 SGHTA and CDR2 FQGTGA come from the germline V gene. This CDR3 comprises 14 residues. As DNA, the CDR3 is TGTGCCAGCAGCTTAAGTGGGACTCAAAACACCATATATTTT. Its translation is CASSLSGTQNTIYF.

The chain recombines TRBV23-1 with TRBJ1-1; TRBD1 is a possible D gene (5 bases). TRBV23-1 is assigned to the ORF class and has an uncertain function. V lost 0 bases to trimming and J lost 0 bases, with 14 bases between them. The CDR3 length is 17 residues. CDR3 protein: CASSQSARTRMNTEAFF. CDR3 nucleotide sequence: TGCGCCAGCAGTCAATCGGCAAGGACACGGATGAACACTGAAGCTTTCTTT.

The chain uses TRBV4-2 and TRBJ2-2, with 10 bases aligning to TRBD2. CDR1 is LGHNA, CDR2 YNFKEQ, per germline. Trimming at V came to 6 bases and at J to 1 base, leaving 8 bases not matched to a gene. The CDR3 spans 17 residues. The CDR3 sequence: CASSPTGTSENTGELFF. CDR3 DNA sequence: TGTGCCAGCAGTCCTACCGGGACTAGCGAGAACACCGGGGAGCTGTTTTTT.

The chain is built from TRBV7-9 and TRBJ2-7; tentatively, D is TRBD2 (6 bases). Trimming took 5 bases from V and 2 from J, leaving 10 bases between them. The CDR3 is made up of 13 amino acids. Germline-derived CDR1 and CDR2 are SEHNR and FQNEAQ (reference sequence). CDR3 coding DNA: TGTGCCAGCAGCCAAGCGGGCACCTACGAGCAGTACTTC. Translating it yields CASSQAGTYEQYF.

This sequence joins TRBV2 and TRBJ2-7, with D tentatively TRBD1 (6 bases). CDR1 SNHLY and CDR2 FYNNEI come from the germline V gene. The CDR3 is made up of 14 amino acids. Trimming took 1 base from V and 3 from J, leaving 10 bases between them. Written as DNA, the CDR3 is TGTGCCAGCAGTGAAGGGCAGGGGAACTACGAGCAGTACTTC. Translating it yields CASSEGQGNYEQYF.

This clone was seen only a few times. CDR3 amino acids: CASSYLEGAGELFF. The CDR3 DNA sequence: TGTGCCAGCAGTTACTTGGAGGGTGCCGGGGAGCTGTTTTTT. This chain joins TRBV6-5 and TRBJ2-2, with D possibly matching TRBD2 (6 bases). The CDR3 runs 14 residues. The V end was cut by 1 base, the J end by 6 bases, with 9 bases between. Germline CDR1 and CDR2: MNHEY and SVGAGI.

This clone has just a few counts. V gene TRBV27 combines with J gene TRBJ2-5; 10 nucleotides align to TRBD1. Germline CDR1 and CDR2: MNHEY and SMNVEV (reference sequence). The V segment lost 5 bases and the J segment 5 bases; nucleotides outside the gene matches: 8. The CDR3 covers 15 residues. CDR3 in amino acids: CASSPTTGGRETQYF. CDR3 bases: TGTGCCAGCAGTCCGACGACAGGGGGCAGGGAGACCCAGTACTTC.

Concerning this clone: The junction departs from germline at one end; a sequencing error may be responsible. V is TRBV7-2 and J is TRBJ2-1, with a possible D match to TRBD2 (6 bases). CDR1 is SGHTA, CDR2 FQGNSA, per germline. The CDR3 length is 12 residues. Written as DNA, the CDR3 is TGTGCCAGCAGCTTAGAGTGGCAGAGGAGGGTCTTC. This translates into CASSLEWQRRVF.

This sequence joins TRBV5-1 and TRBJ2-5; D is perhaps TRBD1 (6 bases). CDR1 is SGHRS, CDR2 YFSETQ, per germline. The CDR3 totals 15 residues. V lost 1 base and J lost 5, with 15 bases in between. DNA for the CDR3: TGCGCCAGCAGCTTGCCAGGGGCTGATTTGGAGACCCAGTACTTC. This codes for CASSLPGADLETQYF.